This T cell receptor (beta chain) was retrieved from a study of regulatory T cells in long-lasting Graves disease. CDR3-region Arm-PCR and iRepertoire HTBI primers produced the TCR beta libraries. Each CDR3 protein is one row after TCRdb ran MiXCR on the multiplex PCR reads. The table lists about 440,000 distinct CDR3 sequences, around 17% of them singletons, with roughly 23% in the top ten. CDR1 SGHNT and CDR2 YENEEA come from the germline V gene. Between the trimmed V and J ends, which lost 3 bases and 5 bases, there was a span of 15 bases. This CDR3 has 15 residues. This clonotype has a count of ten or more. Time point of the sample: newly diagnosed GD, antithyroid drugs for less than 3 months. RNA from PBMCs was the source of the TCR library. The sample was also linked to a second study, of T cells in Graves' hyperthyroidism and ophthalmopathy. That source adds: The study left out patients who had uncontrolled infection, other autoimmune disease, pregnancy or lactation. Among clonotypes expanded in thyroid above 0.001, most were also found in blood.

V and J are TRBV11-3 and TRBJ2-3; no clear D. This TCR was sampled from a woman aged 18-30 years with Graves disease. Sequencing used peripheral blood mononuclear cells (PBMCs), obtained at new diagnosis, from a patient treated with antithyroid drugs. Here the CDR3 reads CASSFSSKVGDTQYF. CDR3 nucleotide sequence: TGTGCCAGCAGCTTTTCTAGTAAGGTCGGAGATACGCAGTATTTT.